Listed here are 18 T cell receptor beta chains from one sample, sequenced in a study of shared clonotypes between healthy human individuals. The repertoire was sequenced with immunoSEQ multiplex PCR; TCRdb's copy has only in-frame clones and lacks some. The sample yields 2 million to 3 million clones, over 85% seen once. The specimen sequenced was naive CD4+ T cells from PBMCs. Regarding subset: CD45RA+ positively selected. The receptors originated from a man between 18 and 35 years old in good health. Some clones in this sample may be carry-over from other donors' samples.

The chain uses TRBV6-1 and TRBJ2-3; D might be TRBD1 (5 bases). Germline V CDR1 and CDR2: MNHNS, SASEGT. The CDR3 extends over 15 amino acids. The germline V and J ends were trimmed by 6 bases and 1 base, with 14 bases remaining between them. CDR3 sequence reads: CASRAGMAGTDTQYF. DNA for the CDR3: TGTGCCAGCAGGGCAGGGATGGCGGGCACAGATACGCAGTATTTT.

The rearrangement uses TRBV5-6 and TRBJ1-2; a possible D gene is TRBD1 (6 bases). Germline V gene sequence: CDR1 SGHDT, CDR2 YYEEEE. This CDR3 contains 15 residues. The V and J ends lost 4 bases and 4 bases respectively, with 17 bases between them. Here the CDR3 DNA reads TGTGCCAGCAGCCCAGGAGGCAGGGGAATCTATGGCTACACCTTC. Translated, it gives CASSPGGRGIYGYTF.

Concerning this clone: Other DNA sequences in this specimen translate into the identical CDR3. The chain has TRBV18 and TRBJ1-4; 7 bases match TRBD1. This CDR3 has 15 residues. CDR1 is KGHSH, CDR2 LQKENI, per germline. V was clipped by 3 bases and J by 5 bases; unmatched bases: 6. The CDR3 DNA reads TGTGCCAGCTCACCGAGGACAGGCGGCAATGAAAAACTGTTTTTT. As protein: CASSPRTGGNEKLFF.

This clone was seen a single time. The rearrangement uses TRBV28 and TRBJ2-1; the match to TRBD2 covers 9 bases. The CDR3 extends over 20 amino acids. The V and J ends lost 4 bases and 1 base, in that order; junction bases with no gene match: 17. Looked up from germline, CDR1 is MDHEN and CDR2 is SYDVKM. The CDR3 here is CASSWRPGLALQGSYNEQFF. The DNA for the CDR3 is TGTGCCAGCAGTTGGAGGCCGGGACTAGCCTTACAGGGGTCCTACAATGAGCAGTTCTTC. The full variable domain, completed using reference TRBV28 and TRBJ2-1, is DVKVTQSSRYLVKRTGEKVFLECVQDMDHENMFWYRQDPGLGLRLIYFSYDVKMKEKGDIPEGYSVSREKKERFSLILESASTNQTSMYLCASSWRPGLALQGSYNEQFFGPGTRLTVL.

The CDR3: CSVPGLAASDTQYF. The CDR3 DNA reads TGCAGCGTGCCGGGACTAGCGGCGTCGGATACGCAGTATTTT. The rearrangement links TRBV29-1 to TRBJ2-3; 11 bases agree with TRBD2. V was pared by 6 bases and J by 6 bases, with 8 bases of the junction left unmatched. The CDR3 is made up of 14 amino acids. From germline, CDR1 is SQVTM and CDR2 ANQGSEA.

The chain carries TRBV29-1 and TRBJ1-4, with D uncertain. V was trimmed by 5 bases and J by 3 bases, leaving 7 bases between them. CDR1 and CDR2 (germline): SQVTM, ANQGSEA. The CDR3 length is 12 residues. The CDR3 nucleotides are TGCAGCGTTCGGAGGTCTAATGAAAAACTGTTTTTT. Encoded protein: CSVRRSNEKLFF.

Regarding this clone: The sample carries other DNA sequences with the same CDR3. V is TRBV5-1 and J is TRBJ2-7; D gene ambiguous. Germline lookup yields CDR1 SGHRS and CDR2 YFSETQ. The CDR3 consists of 15 residues. Trimming left V 0 bases short and J 0 bases short, with 10 bases between. The CDR3 DNA reads as TGCGCCAGCAGCTTGGGTGGCTCCGGCTCCTACGAGCAGTACTTC. Translated, it gives CASSLGGSGSYEQYF.

This chain uses TRBV5-4 with TRBJ2-2; D ambiguous. Germline loops: CDR1 SGHNT, CDR2 YYREEE (reference sequence). V gave up 5 bases and J gave up 6 bases, with 8 bases separating them. This CDR3 spans 12 amino acids. In DNA, the CDR3 is TGTGCCAGCAGAATGCAGTCCGGGGAGCTGTTTTTT. Amino acid sequence: CASRMQSGELFF.

The rearrangement uses TRBV5-6 and TRBJ1-2, with D maybe TRBD1 (5 bases). The CDR3 length is 15 residues. The V gene's germline CDR1 is SGHDT and CDR2 YYEEEE. V was clipped by 4 bases and J by 6 bases, with 19 bases between them. CDR3 in amino acids: CASSGTPQAMDGYTF. The CDR3 DNA follows: TGTGCCAGCAGCGGGACCCCCCAGGCCATGGATGGCTACACCTTC.

This sequence joins TRBV13 and TRBJ2-1; 13 bases match TRBD2. This CDR3 has 18 residues. CDR1 and CDR2 from the germline V gene are PRHDT and FYEKMQ (reference sequence). The trim removed 3 bases at V and 7 bases at J, leaving 12 bases unmatched. The DNA of the CDR3 is TGTGCCAGCAGCTTCGGACTAGCGGGAGCCTTGAGTATTAATGAGCAGTTCTTC. Its protein is CASSFGLAGALSINEQFF.

The J gene is TRBJ2-7, the V gene TRBV13; D could derive from TRBD1 or TRBD2 (5 bases each). The CDR3 has 15 residues. The V gene lost 5 bases and the J gene lost 5 bases, with 19 bases spanning the gap. Germline CDR1 reads PRHDT; CDR2 reads FYEKMQ (reference sequence). The CDR3 DNA is TGTGCCAGCAGCCCCGCCCGGGCAGGGAGCCACGAGCAGTACTTC. It specifies CASSPARAGSHEQYF.

Note on this clone: Other DNA sequences of this sample code for an identical CDR3. The chain combines TRBV28 with TRBJ1-3; tentatively, D is TRBD1 (5 bases). Trimming pared 2 bases from V and 4 bases from J, leaving 12 bases between. Germline V CDR1 and CDR2: MDHEN, SYDVKM. The CDR3 is 15 amino acids. CDR3 nucleotides: TGTGCCAGCAGTTTAGGTGGCCAGGGCGGAAACACCATATATTTT. Protein product: CASSLGGQGGNTIYF.

This clone has just a few counts. Other DNA sequences within the sample encode an identical CDR3. This chain links TRBV2 with TRBJ1-1; D may be TRBD1 (6 bases). CDR1 and CDR2 (germline): SNHLY, FYNNEI. V was cut by 6 bases and J by 0 bases, with 11 bases left in between. CDR3 size: 14 residues. CDR3: CASSRQALNTEAFF. CDR3 sequence (DNA): TGTGCCAGCAGCCGACAGGCGTTGAACACTGAAGCTTTCTTT.

This clone was recorded only once. V usage is TRBV7-9 and J usage is TRBJ1-2, with a possible D match to TRBD1 (6 bases). In germline, CDR1 is SEHNR, CDR2 FQNEAQ (reference sequence). V shed 7 bases and J shed 4 bases, with 13 bases lying between them. This CDR3 is 13 amino acids long. The CDR3 region is CASKRGQGYGYTF. CDR3 DNA sequence: TGTGCCAGCAAGCGGGGGCAGGGCTATGGCTACACCTTC.

This chain links TRBV15 with TRBJ2-1, with TRBD2 identical over 7 bases. CDR3 length equals 13 residues. Germline-derived CDR1 and CDR2 are LNHNV and YYDKDF (reference sequence). Trimming cost V 5 bases and J 9 bases; bases outside gene matches: 7. The CDR3 here is CATSSDSGGEQFF. CDR3 DNA: TGTGCCACCAGCTCAGATTCGGGAGGTGAGCAGTTCTTC.

The chain uses TRBV5-1 and TRBJ2-1; TRBD1 aligns across 9 bases. This CDR3 is 15 amino acids long. V shed 0 bases, J shed 4 bases, and the junction held 2 bases outside the gene matches. Germline-derived CDR1 and CDR2 are SGHRS and YFSETQ. CDR3: CASSLADRGYNEQFF. CDR3 bases: TGCGCCAGCAGCTTGGCGGACAGGGGATACAATGAGCAGTTCTTC.

The V call is TRBV9, the J call TRBJ2-3; the D is unclear. With 4 bases removed from V and 0 bases from J, the gap between germline ends came to 6 bases. The germline CDR1 and CDR2 sequences are SGDLS and YYNGEE. The CDR3 is made up of 13 amino acids. CDR3 in DNA: TGTGCCAGCAGCTCGAAGAGCACAGATACGCAGTATTTT. This codes for CASSSKSTDTQYF.

The V gene is TRBV6-1, the J gene TRBJ1-1; a weak D match, TRBD1 (5 bases). Trimming shortened V by 11 bases and J by 0 bases, and 16 bases separated the two germline ends. Per germline, CDR1 MNHNS and CDR2 SASEGT. The CDR3 consists of 14 residues. The CDR3 DNA reads TGTGCCGGGGCCCCGGGACGGTTGAACACTGAAGCTTTCTTT. Its protein product is CAGAPGRLNTEAFF.